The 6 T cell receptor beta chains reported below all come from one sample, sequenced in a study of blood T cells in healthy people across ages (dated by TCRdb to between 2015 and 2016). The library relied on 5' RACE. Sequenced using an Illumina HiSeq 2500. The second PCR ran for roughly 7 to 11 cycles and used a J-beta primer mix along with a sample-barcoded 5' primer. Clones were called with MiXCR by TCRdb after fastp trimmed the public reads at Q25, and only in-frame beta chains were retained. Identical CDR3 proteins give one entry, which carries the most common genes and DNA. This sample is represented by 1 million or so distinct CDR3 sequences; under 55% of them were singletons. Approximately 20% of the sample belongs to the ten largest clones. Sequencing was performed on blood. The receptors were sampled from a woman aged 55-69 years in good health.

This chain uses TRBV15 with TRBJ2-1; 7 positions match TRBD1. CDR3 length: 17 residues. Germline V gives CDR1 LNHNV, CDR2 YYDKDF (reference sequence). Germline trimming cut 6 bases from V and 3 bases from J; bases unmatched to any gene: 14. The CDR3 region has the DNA TGTGCCACCAGAACAAATTCAGGGGGTTACCTCTACAATGAGCAGTTCTTC. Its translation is CATRTNSGGYLYNEQFF.

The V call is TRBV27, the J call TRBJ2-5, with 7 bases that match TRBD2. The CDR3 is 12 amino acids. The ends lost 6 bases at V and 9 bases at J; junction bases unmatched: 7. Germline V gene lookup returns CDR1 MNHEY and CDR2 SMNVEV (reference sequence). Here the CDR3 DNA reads TGTGCCAGCAGCCCCGATGGGGGGGCCCAGTACTTC. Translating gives CASSPDGGAQYF.

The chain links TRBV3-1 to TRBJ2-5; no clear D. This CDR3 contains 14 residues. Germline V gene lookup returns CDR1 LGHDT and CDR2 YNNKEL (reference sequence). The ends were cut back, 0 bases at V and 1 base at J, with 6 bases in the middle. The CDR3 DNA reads TGTGCCAGCAGCCAAGATGAGCTCCAAGAGACCCAGTACTTC. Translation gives CASSQDELQETQYF.

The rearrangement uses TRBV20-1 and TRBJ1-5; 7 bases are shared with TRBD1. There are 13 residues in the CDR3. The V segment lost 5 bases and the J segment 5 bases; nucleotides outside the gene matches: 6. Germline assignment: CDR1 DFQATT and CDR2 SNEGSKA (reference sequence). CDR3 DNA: TGCAGTGCTGGGGACAGTTGGGATCAGCCCCAGCATTTT. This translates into CSAGDSWDQPQHF.

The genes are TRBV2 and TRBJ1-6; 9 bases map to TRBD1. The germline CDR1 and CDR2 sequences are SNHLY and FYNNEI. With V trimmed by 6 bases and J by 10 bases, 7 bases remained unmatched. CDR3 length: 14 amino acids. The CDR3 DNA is TGTGCCAGCAGCGGAACAGGGGGCTCCTCACCCCTCCACTTT. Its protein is CASSGTGGSSPLHF.

The CDR3 DNA follows: TGTGCCAGCAGCGCCTTAGGACAGGGGGGCTACGAGCAGTACTTC. This gives the protein CASSALGQGGYEQYF. This rearrangement joins TRBV5-4 to TRBJ2-7; 10 bases are shared with TRBD1. Germline V CDR1 and CDR2: SGHNT, YYREEE (reference sequence). With 4 bases clipped from V and 3 bases from J, the junction kept 7 bases outside the gene matches. This CDR3 comprises 15 residues.